What follows is one T cell receptor (beta chain) and its context. The target antigen is unknown. The data are from a study of shared clonotypes between healthy human individuals. CD8 memory was a combination of CD45RO+ cells and CCR7-negative CD45RA+ TemRA cells. The CDR3 is made up of 13 amino acids. The V gene's germline CDR1 is SGHNT and CDR2 YYREEE (reference sequence). V trimming: 5 bases; J trimming: 1 base; junction bases outside the gene matches: 0. General study findings and limits: As a rule, naive subsets had a larger estimated richness than memory subsets.

Execution of the assay was at deep level. Per the original methods: From ImmunoSEQ came sequences covering only the junction and carrying no quality scores, so filtering differed. Here immunoSEQ multiplex PCR was the method, and the copy in TCRdb shows in-frame clones only, minus some. Clonal size and the V and J genes are those of that table, whereas D and trimming came from the DNA. This table holds 90,000 to 120,000 clones, around 68% found once. The receptor comes from a woman in her twenties or thirties in good health. The rearrangement links TRBV5-4 to TRBJ1-2, with 9 bases identical to TRBD1. Input material: memory CD8+ T cells sorted from blood. As to subset: CD45RO+ cells pooled with CCR7-negative TemRA cells. CDR3 amino acids: CASRDRGNYGYTF. The DNA of the CDR3 is TGTGCCAGCAGGGACAGGGGTAACTATGGCTACACCTTC.